This T cell receptor (beta chain) originates from a study of OX40 agonist ivuxolimab in advanced cancers. Study-level background: Each dose-escalation patient presented with hepatocellular carcinoma, melanoma, renal cell or head and neck cancer.

Anyone with autoimmune disease history or systemic immunosuppression was excluded. Data came from immunoSEQ multiplex PCR; TCRdb stores just in-frame clones and leaves some out. Found here are roughly 25,000 clones, approximately 85% of them singletons; the top ten hold 48%. Trimming took 0 bases from V and 5 from J, leaving 8 bases between them. This CDR3 spans 15 amino acids. Germline V gene sequence: CDR1 LGHNA, CDR2 YNFKEQ. As regards this clone: Its cognate antigen is unknown.

Findings and caveats of the study: At 0.1 to 3.0 mg/kg, clonal expansion of CD4+ and CD8+ blood T cells had occurred by week 6.

The TCR sequence derives from an adult with an advanced solid tumor such as melanoma, head and neck, liver or kidney cancer. The chain combines TRBV4-2 with TRBJ1-6, with a possible D match to TRBD1 (6 bases). The sequencing used CD4+ or CD8+ T cells sorted from blood, collected in a trial of the OX40 agonist ivuxolimab. The CDR3 spells CASSQEAGDNSPLHF. CDR3 DNA sequence: TGTGCCAGCAGCCAAGAGGCAGGGGATAATTCACCCCTCCACTTT.